Each of the 8 T cell receptor beta chains below was sequenced from the same sample in a study of T cell changes during pregnancy in multiple sclerosis. Clones were sequenced by immunoSEQ multiplex PCR, and TCRdb holds only the in-frame ones, with some missing. The sample lists roughly 40,000 clones, approximately 94% occurring once. Specimen: peripheral blood, collected before pregnancy. These receptors were taken from a female donor with multiple sclerosis, enrolled in a pregnancy study.

The chain recombines TRBV29-1 with TRBJ2-2; 7 bases are a match to TRBD2. Per the germline V gene, CDR1 is SQVTM and CDR2 is ANQGSEA. This CDR3 comprises 13 residues. V dropped 8 bases and J dropped 6; count of bases not matched to a gene: 9. The CDR3: CSTSRDYAGELFF. CDR3 bases: TGCAGCACTTCCCGGGACTACGCCGGGGAGCTGTTTTTT.

The chain employs TRBV5-5 and TRBJ2-7, with 7 bases matching TRBD2. Germline CDR1 is SGHKS and CDR2 is YYEKEE (reference sequence). The CDR3 sequence is 14 residues long. The V gene end was trimmed by 0 bases and the J gene end by 1 base; junction bases not matched to a gene: 1. CDR3 bases: TGTGCCAGCAGCTTGGTACTAGCGTCCTACGAGCAGTACTTC. It codes for CASSLVLASYEQYF.

The chain joins TRBV2 to TRBJ2-7; 13 bases match TRBD2. There are 15 residues in the CDR3. Trimming removed 8 bases from V and 7 bases from J; junction bases left unmatched: 11. Germline CDR1 reads SNHLY; CDR2 reads FYNNEI. The CDR3 loop is CASQLLAGGPGEQYF. The CDR3 coding sequence is TGTGCCAGCCAACTACTAGCGGGAGGGCCGGGGGAGCAGTACTTC.

The J gene is TRBJ2-1, the V gene TRBV21-1; TRBD2 is the table's D call and was not checked against the DNA. TRBV21-1 is shown as a pseudogene. The CDR3 runs to 17 residues. In nucleotides, the CDR3 is TGTGCCAGCAGCACTCGGGAAGCGGGAGTAGCGTACAATGAGCAGTTCTTC. Protein product: CASSTREAGVAYNEQFF.

The chain carries TRBV19 and TRBJ1-5, with D unresolved. Germline CDR1 LNHDA, CDR2 SQIVND (reference sequence). This CDR3 has 13 amino acids. V shed 1 base and J shed 5 bases, with 6 bases lying between them. CDR3 DNA: TGTGCCAGTAGTATAGTAGTCCATCAGCCCCAGCATTTT. The encoded protein is CASSIVVHQPQHF.

The chain uses TRBV29-1 and TRBJ2-1; D gene uncertain. Germline CDR1 SQVTM, CDR2 ANQGSEA. V gave up 1 base and J gave up 0 bases, with 16 bases separating them. The CDR3 is 17 amino acids. CDR3 protein: CSVEGVGGLSSYNEQFF. CDR3 bases: TGCAGCGTTGAAGGGGTTGGCGGTCTCTCCTCCTACAATGAGCAGTTCTTC.

This clone was recorded only once. The J gene is TRBJ2-7, the V gene TRBV7-8; TRBD1 matches 8 bases. V shed 5 bases and J 0 bases; nucleotides not matched to a gene: 12. The CDR3 extends over 17 amino acids. The V gene's germline CDR1 is SGHVS and CDR2 FQNEAQ. CDR3 sequence reads: CASSQRQGTGHSYEQYF. The CDR3 DNA follows: TGTGCCAGCAGCCAACGACAAGGGACAGGTCACTCCTACGAGCAGTACTTC.

The chain recombines TRBV5-4 with TRBJ2-3, with 11 bases that match TRBD1. The CDR3 contains 16 residues. With 4 bases clipped from V and 3 bases from J, the junction kept 7 bases outside the gene matches. Germline V gene sequence: CDR1 SGHNT, CDR2 YYREEE (reference sequence). Here the CDR3 DNA reads TGTGCCAGCAGCAGGACAGGGGGCGCGAAGACAGATACGCAGTATTTT. It is translated as CASSRTGGAKTDTQYF. Supplemented by reference TRBV5-4 and TRBJ2-3, the full variable domain reads ETGVTQSPTHLIKTRGQQVTLRCSSQSGHNTVSWYQQALGQGPQFIFQYYREEENGRGNFPPRFSGLQFPNYSSELNVNALELDDSALYLCASSRTGGAKTDTQYFGPGTRLTVL.